Listed here are 12 T cell receptor beta chains from one sample, sequenced in a study of T cells in Graves' hyperthyroidism and ophthalmopathy. The source material, RNA transcripts, was used to amplify TCR beta CDR3 regions. During a first-round RT-PCR of the TCR CDR3, the HTBI primer set was used. TCRdb reprocessed the multiplex PCR reads with MiXCR, giving one entry per CDR3 protein. The table lists 500,000 to 750,000 distinct CDR3 sequences, 15% to 18% of them singletons. Source material: blood. Receptors originate from a woman in her thirties with Graves' hyperthyroidism.

This clonotype has at least ten counts. The CDR3 sequence is CASSYSGQSNQPQHF. The CDR3 coding sequence is TGTGCCAGCAGTTACTCAGGGCAGAGCAATCAGCCCCAGCATTTT. This sequence joins TRBV6-6 and TRBJ1-5; D unresolved. V lost 0 bases and J 1 base, leaving 7 bases between the germline ends. The CDR3 is 15 residues long. Germline CDR1 reads MNHNY; CDR2 reads SVGAGI (reference sequence).

This clonotype was observed a handful of times. The chain uses TRBV6-2 or TRBV6-3 and TRBJ2-7; TRBD2 aligns across 11 bases. Germline V gene data show CDR1 as MNHEY and CDR2 as SVGEGT. V was pared by 6 bases and J by 8 bases, with 6 bases of the junction left unmatched. CDR3 size: 13 residues. The CDR3: CASRIAGGLQQYF. CDR3 nucleotide sequence: TGTGCCAGCAGAATAGCGGGAGGGCTCCAGCAGTACTTC.

The gene calls are TRBV6-6 and TRBJ2-2; D is unclear. V lost 3 bases and J lost 3, with 17 bases in between. This CDR3 comprises 17 residues. Germline V CDR1 and CDR2: MNHNY, SVGAGI (reference sequence). The CDR3 sequence is CASSYSPGLSDTGELFF. The CDR3 DNA reads TGTGCCAGCAGTTATTCGCCGGGTCTCAGCGACACCGGGGAGCTGTTTTTT.

In nucleotides, the CDR3 is TGTGCCAGCAGCCAAGCGCGGGAGGGTACGCAGTATTTT. This sequence encodes CASSQAREGTQYF. The V gene is TRBV3-1, the J gene TRBJ2-3; 9 bases line up with TRBD2. Germline V gene lookup returns CDR1 LGHDT and CDR2 YNNKEL (reference sequence). The CDR3 has 13 residues. V lost 1 base to trimming and J lost 8 bases; unmatched junction nucleotides: 1.

This clonotype has at least ten counts. The chain uses TRBV29-1 and TRBJ2-2; D gene ambiguous. The germline V and J ends were trimmed by 4 bases and 7 bases, with 7 bases remaining between them. Germline V gene sequence: CDR1 SQVTM, CDR2 ANQGSEA. This CDR3 comprises 11 residues. The CDR3 DNA sequence: TGCAGCGTTGCAGTTGGCGGGGAGCTGTTTTTT. Its translation is CSVAVGGELFF.

This clonotype was found many times. This sequence joins TRBV7-9 and TRBJ2-1, with a tentative D call TRBD2 (7 bases). The CDR3 sequence is 15 residues long. Germline V CDR1 and CDR2: SEHNR, FQNEAQ (reference sequence). V lost 6 bases and J lost 4, with 16 bases in between. CDR3 sequence: CASSLGGDKYNEQFF. The DNA for the CDR3 is TGTGCCAGCAGTCTAGGGGGGGACAAATACAATGAGCAGTTCTTC.

This clonotype occurred many times. This chain's CDR3 is CASSFRVGSRNTEAFF. The CDR3 DNA reads TGTGCCAGCAGTTTTAGGGTAGGGTCCCGGAACACTGAAGCTTTCTTT. V usage is TRBV12-3 or TRBV12-4 and J usage is TRBJ1-1; no clear D gene. Trimming stripped 3 bases from V and 1 base from J, with 15 bases between. CDR3 length equals 16 residues.

This clonotype was seen more than once but under ten times. This chain links TRBV30 with TRBJ2-6; either TRBD1 or TRBD2 may supply D (5 bases each). Germline lookup yields CDR1 GTSNPN and CDR2 SVGIG (reference sequence). CDR3 size: 14 residues. V lost 1 base to trimming and J lost 4 bases, with 8 bases between them. The CDR3 loop reads CAWSEGTGANVLTF. For the CDR3, the DNA is TGTGCCTGGAGTGAAGGGACGGGGGCCAACGTCCTGACTTTC. Full variable domain (remainder filled in from reference TRBV30 and TRBJ2-6): SQTIHQWPATLVQPVGSPLSLECTVEGTSNPNLYWYRQAAGRGLQLLFYSVGIGQISSEVPQNLSASRPQDRQFILSSKKLLLSDSGFYLCAWSEGTGANVLTFGAGSRLTVL.

This clonotype was counted ten times or more. The chain is built from TRBV29-1 and TRBJ2-1, with 12 positions matching TRBD2. In germline, CDR1 is SQVTM, CDR2 ANQGSEA. With 2 bases clipped from V and 7 bases from J, the junction kept 18 bases outside the gene matches. The CDR3 extends over 19 amino acids. The CDR3 region is CSVETSGRNYLHWVNEQFF. The CDR3 region has the DNA TGCAGCGTTGAAACTAGCGGGAGGAACTACCTACATTGGGTGAATGAGCAGTTCTTC.

This clonotype was detected a few times. V and J are TRBV4-2 and TRBJ2-7; no definite D call. CDR1 is LGHNA, CDR2 YNFKEQ, per germline. The CDR3 runs to 17 residues. The V and J ends lost 5 bases and 4 bases respectively, with 24 bases between them. CDR3 protein: CASSKGLAEIRVYEQYF. The DNA for the CDR3 is TGTGCCAGCAGCAAAGGTTTGGCCGAAATAAGGGTGTACGAGCAGTACTTC.

This clonotype was picked up a small number of times. In nucleotides, the CDR3 is TGTGCCAGTAGTATCAGAGGGGGGACGGGCAATCAGCCCCAGCATTTT. Protein: CASSIRGGTGNQPQHF. The chain recombines TRBV19 with TRBJ1-5, with D possibly being TRBD1 (6 bases). V lost 3 bases, J lost 2 bases, and 14 bases lay in between. The CDR3 loop spans 16 amino acids. The V gene's germline CDR1 is LNHDA and CDR2 SQIVND (reference sequence).

This clonotype has only a few counts. This rearrangement joins TRBV5-1 to TRBJ2-7, with D perhaps matching TRBD2 (5 bases). CDR1 SGHRS and CDR2 YFSETQ come from the germline V gene. The CDR3 runs 13 residues. The V and J ends lost 6 bases and 2 bases respectively, with 12 bases between them. The CDR3 loop is CASTPGLPYEQYF. In nucleotides, the CDR3 is TGCGCCAGCACCCCGGGATTGCCCTACGAGCAGTACTTC. The variable domain in full, completed from reference TRBV5-1 and TRBJ2-7, reads KAGVTQTPRYLIKTRGQQVTLSCSPISGHRSVSWYQQTPGQGLQFLFEYFSETQRNKGNFPGRFSGRQFSNSRSEMNVSTLELGDSALYLCASTPGLPYEQYFGPGTRLTVT.